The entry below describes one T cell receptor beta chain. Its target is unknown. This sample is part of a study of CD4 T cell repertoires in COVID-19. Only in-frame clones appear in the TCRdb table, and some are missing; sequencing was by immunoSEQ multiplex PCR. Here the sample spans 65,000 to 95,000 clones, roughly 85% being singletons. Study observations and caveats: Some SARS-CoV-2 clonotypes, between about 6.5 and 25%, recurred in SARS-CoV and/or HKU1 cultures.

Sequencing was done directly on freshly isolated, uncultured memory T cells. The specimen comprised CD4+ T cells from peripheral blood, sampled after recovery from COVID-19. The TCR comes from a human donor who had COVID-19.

Here the CDR3 reads CASSLERISTDTQYF. DNA of the CDR3: TGTGCCAGCAGCTTAGAACGGATCAGCACAGATACGCAGTATTTT. The V and J genes are TRBV7-2 and TRBJ2-3, with D uncertain. CDR1 and CDR2 (germline): SGHTA, FQGNSA. Trimming removed 1 base at V and 0 bases at J, with 8 bases between. The CDR3 has 15 amino acids.